This is a list of T cell receptor beta chains from one sample in a study of cytomegalovirus exposure and HLA in healthy donors. Some clones are missing from TCRdb's copy, which holds only in-frame ones; the method was immunoSEQ multiplex PCR. The profile shows under 200,000 clones, about an eighth of them singletons. The source material was PBMCs. The receptors shown here come from a man aged 45-60 years in good health and CMV-seropositive. Each CDR3 is given with its conserved first and last residue. A D gene is named only where the DNA matches it firmly. The size of a clone is reported for some rows only, either as once, few or many, or as a class for expanded clones.

abundance: NA; j_gene: TRBJ1-5; d_gene: NA; v_gene: TRBV2; CDR3aa: CASHETGGLQPQHF; CDR3nt: TGTGCCAGCCATGAAACGGGGGGTCTTCAGCCCCAGCATTTT
abundance: few; j_gene: TRBJ2-2; d_gene: TRBD1; v_gene: TRBV5-4; CDR3aa: CASSFPSGQGRELFF; CDR3nt: TGTGCCAGCAGCTTTCCCTCAGGACAGGGCCGGGAGCTGTTTTTT
abundance: few; j_gene: TRBJ1-6; d_gene: NA; v_gene: TRBV5-6; CDR3aa: CASSLGGRFYNSPLHF; CDR3nt: TGTGCCAGCAGCTTGGGGGGCCGGTTCTATAATTCACCCCTCCACTTT
abundance: few; j_gene: TRBJ2-5; d_gene: NA; v_gene: TRBV7-2; CDR3aa: CASSLVLPISPKETQYF; CDR3nt: TGTGCCAGCAGCTTAGTACTACCAATCTCCCCTAAAGAGACCCAGTACTTC
abundance: NA; j_gene: TRBJ2-3; d_gene: NA; v_gene: TRBV9; CDR3aa: CASSVALATDTQYF; CDR3nt: TGTGCCAGCAGCGTAGCTCTAGCTACAGATACGCAGTATTTT
abundance: few; j_gene: TRBJ2-5; d_gene: TRBD2; v_gene: TRBV7-2; CDR3aa: CASSPTGGPQETQYF; CDR3nt: TGTGCCAGCAGCCCGACGGGGGGGCCCCAAGAGACCCAGTACTTC
abundance: few; j_gene: TRBJ1-5; d_gene: TRBD1; v_gene: TRBV7-9; CDR3aa: CASSTDRVVLGNQPQHF; CDR3nt: TGTGCCAGCAGCACGGACAGGGTGGTGCTCGGCAATCAGCCCCAGCATTTT
abundance: NA; j_gene: TRBJ1-2; d_gene: NA; v_gene: TRBV25-1; CDR3aa: CASKGDGYTF; CDR3nt: TGTGCCAGCAAAGGGGATGGCTACACCTTC
abundance: NA; j_gene: TRBJ2-5; d_gene: NA; v_gene: TRBV11-2; CDR3aa: CASSLDRGSGETQYF; CDR3nt: TGTGCCAGCAGCTTAGACAGGGGATCAGGCGAGACCCAGTACTTC
abundance: NA; j_gene: TRBJ2-1; d_gene: TRBD1; v_gene: TRBV7-2; CDR3aa: CASSSRRGSSYNEQFF; CDR3nt: TGTGCCAGCAGCTCCCGCAGGGGGTCCTCCTACAATGAGCAGTTCTTC
abundance: NA; j_gene: TRBJ2-5; d_gene: TRBD2; v_gene: TRBV5-4; CDR3aa: CASSGSGGGSWETQYF; CDR3nt: TGTGCCAGCAGCGGGAGTGGCGGGGGGTCGTGGGAGACCCAGTACTTC
abundance: NA; j_gene: TRBJ1-2; d_gene: NA; v_gene: TRBV5-1; CDR3aa: CASSLDSSNYGYTF; CDR3nt: TGCGCCAGCAGCTTAGACAGCTCCAACTATGGCTACACCTTC
abundance: NA; j_gene: TRBJ1-1; d_gene: NA; v_gene: TRBV5-1; CDR3aa: CASSLDRFSNTEAFF; CDR3nt: TGCGCCAGCAGCTTGGACAGGTTTTCGAACACTGAAGCTTTCTTT
abundance: few; j_gene: TRBJ2-2; d_gene: TRBD1; v_gene: TRBV5-6; CDR3aa: CASSLVTGVTGELFF; CDR3nt: TGTGCCAGCAGCTTGGTGACAGGGGTTACCGGGGAGCTGTTTTTT
abundance: NA; j_gene: TRBJ2-7; d_gene: TRBD1; v_gene: TRBV29-1; CDR3aa: CSVGTGTGVEQYF; CDR3nt: TGCAGCGTAGGCACCGGGACAGGGGTTGAGCAGTACTTC
abundance: NA; j_gene: TRBJ1-2; d_gene: TRBD1; v_gene: TRBV7-9; CDR3aa: CASSFDRVNYGYTF; CDR3nt: TGTGCCAGCAGCTTCGACAGGGTTAACTATGGCTACACCTTC
abundance: NA; j_gene: TRBJ2-7; d_gene: NA; v_gene: TRBV10-3; CDR3aa: CAISTTGYEQYF; CDR3nt: TGTGCCATCAGTACGACTGGATACGAGCAGTATTTC
abundance: few; j_gene: TRBJ2-3; d_gene: NA; v_gene: TRBV5-1; CDR3aa: CASSSRRNTDTQYF; CDR3nt: TGCGCCAGCAGCTCCCGGAGGAACACAGATACGCAGTATTTT
abundance: few; j_gene: TRBJ2-6; d_gene: TRBD1; v_gene: TRBV7-9; CDR3aa: CASSPRTGKGANVLTF; CDR3nt: TGTGCCAGCAGCCCACGGACAGGCAAAGGGGCCAACGTCCTGACTTTC
abundance: few; j_gene: TRBJ2-7; d_gene: TRBD1; v_gene: TRBV6-6; CDR3aa: CASSWTGGTYEQYF; CDR3nt: TGTGCCAGCAGTTGGACAGGGGGAACCTACGAGCAGTACTTC
abundance: NA; j_gene: TRBJ2-5; d_gene: NA; v_gene: TRBV14; CDR3aa: CASSQGLNLETQYF; CDR3nt: TGTGCCAGCAGCCAAGGGCTTAACCTAGAGACCCAGTACTTC
abundance: NA; j_gene: TRBJ1-5; d_gene: NA; v_gene: TRBV19; CDR3aa: CASSIAKVRDQPQHF; CDR3nt: TGTGCCAGTAGTATAGCGAAGGTTCGGGATCAGCCCCAGCATTTT
abundance: NA; j_gene: TRBJ2-1; d_gene: NA; v_gene: TRBV27; CDR3aa: CASSHGLLGGEQFF; CDR3nt: TGTGCCAGCAGCCATGGGCTGCTAGGAGGTGAGCAGTTCTTC
abundance: NA; j_gene: TRBJ1-1; d_gene: NA; v_gene: TRBV9; CDR3aa: CASSPGTGRNTEAFF; CDR3nt: TGTGCCAGCAGCCCAGGAACGGGGAGGAACACTGAAGCTTTCTTT
abundance: few; j_gene: TRBJ1-1; d_gene: NA; v_gene: TRBV7-2; CDR3aa: CASSLMGGRSVGAFF; CDR3nt: TGTGCCAGCAGCTTAATGGGGGGGCGTTCAGTGGGAGCTTTCTTT
abundance: NA; j_gene: TRBJ1-2; d_gene: NA; v_gene: TRBV11-2; CDR3aa: CASSLGMGGGYTF; CDR3nt: TGTGCCAGCAGCTTGGGGATGGGCGGGGGCTACACCTTC
abundance: few; j_gene: TRBJ1-6; d_gene: NA; v_gene: TRBV4-3; CDR3aa: CASSQDPRGSYNSPLHF; CDR3nt: TGCGCCAGCAGCCAAGATCCCCGGGGCTCCTATAATTCACCCCTCCACTTT
abundance: few; j_gene: TRBJ2-5; d_gene: NA; v_gene: TRBV15; CDR3aa: CATSRAGRGETQYF; CDR3nt: TGTGCCACCAGCAGAGCCGGGCGGGGAGAGACCCAGTACTTC
abundance: few; j_gene: TRBJ1-2; d_gene: NA; v_gene: TRBV30; CDR3aa: CAWSVPTGGYTF; CDR3nt: TGTGCCTGGAGTGTACCGACTGGTGGCTACACCTTC
abundance: few; j_gene: TRBJ2-5; d_gene: TRBD1; v_gene: TRBV2; CDR3aa: CASSQDRGPGETQYF; CDR3nt: TGTGCCAGCAGCCAGGACAGGGGGCCGGGGGAGACCCAGTACTTC
abundance: NA; j_gene: TRBJ1-3; d_gene: TRBD1; v_gene: TRBV11-3; CDR3aa: CASSTDRVSGNTIYF; CDR3nt: TGTGCCAGCAGCACCGACAGGGTCTCTGGAAACACCATATATTTT
abundance: NA; j_gene: TRBJ2-2; d_gene: NA; v_gene: TRBV19; CDR3aa: CASSEVHPGGELFF; CDR3nt: TGTGCCAGTAGTGAGGTCCACCCGGGGGGGGAGCTGTTTTTT
abundance: NA; j_gene: TRBJ2-4; d_gene: NA; v_gene: TRBV7-2; CDR3aa: CASSLVVSWGQNIQYF; CDR3nt: TGTGCCAGCAGCTTAGTAGTATCCTGGGGGCAAAACATTCAGTACTTC
abundance: NA; j_gene: TRBJ1-6; d_gene: NA; v_gene: TRBV30; CDR3aa: CAWSFSRLSSYNSPLHF; CDR3nt: TGTGCCTGGAGTTTCAGCCGACTCAGCTCCTATAATTCACCCCTCCACTTT
abundance: few; j_gene: TRBJ1-2; d_gene: TRBD1; v_gene: TRBV2; CDR3aa: CASKVDRGGNYGYTF; CDR3nt: TGTGCCAGCAAGGTAGACAGGGGAGGAAACTATGGCTACACCTTC
abundance: NA; j_gene: TRBJ1-5; d_gene: NA; v_gene: TRBV10-3; CDR3aa: CATLGGSNQPQHF; CDR3nt: TGTGCCACCCTCGGGGGTAGCAATCAGCCCCAGCATTTT
abundance: NA; j_gene: TRBJ2-5; d_gene: NA; v_gene: TRBV7-2; CDR3aa: CASSPRRSTQETQYF; CDR3nt: TGTGCCAGCAGCCCCCGGAGGAGTACCCAAGAGACCCAGTACTTC
abundance: NA; j_gene: TRBJ2-1; d_gene: TRBD1; v_gene: TRBV7-2; CDR3aa: CASSADRGRFENEQFF; CDR3nt: TGTGCCAGCAGCGCGGACAGGGGGCGATTCGAAAATGAGCAGTTCTTC
abundance: NA; j_gene: TRBJ1-2; d_gene: NA; v_gene: TRBV5-1; CDR3aa: CASSPDGGYGYTF; CDR3nt: TGCGCCAGCAGCCCGGACGGGGGCTATGGCTACACCTTC
abundance: NA; j_gene: TRBJ2-2; d_gene: TRBD2; v_gene: TRBV10-1; CDR3aa: CASSPTSGFNTGELFF; CDR3nt: TGCGCCAGCAGTCCGACTAGCGGCTTTAACACCGGGGAGCTGTTTTTT
abundance: NA; j_gene: TRBJ1-4; d_gene: NA; v_gene: TRBV7-6; CDR3aa: CASSFSRIDEKLFF; CDR3nt: TGTGCCAGCAGCTTCTCCAGGATCGACGAAAAACTGTTTTTT
abundance: NA; j_gene: TRBJ2-5; d_gene: NA; v_gene: TRBV5-1; CDR3aa: CASSLGESNQETQYF; CDR3nt: TGCGCCAGCAGCTTGGGGGAGTCAAACCAAGAGACCCAGTACTTC
abundance: NA; j_gene: TRBJ1-5; d_gene: NA; v_gene: TRBV5-1; CDR3aa: CASSLERGDQPQHF; CDR3nt: TGCGCCAGCAGCTTGGAAAGGGGTGATCAGCCCCAGCATTTT
abundance: NA; j_gene: TRBJ2-5; d_gene: NA; v_gene: TRBV5-1; CDR3aa: CASSFLSGSETQYF; CDR3nt: TGCGCCAGCAGCTTTCTCTCGGGGTCAGAGACCCAGTACTTC
abundance: few; j_gene: TRBJ1-6; d_gene: TRBD1; v_gene: TRBV19; CDR3aa: CASSPRDRGVVNSPLHF; CDR3nt: TGTGCCAGTAGTCCCCGGGACAGGGGGGTAGTCAATTCACCCCTCCACTTT
abundance: NA; j_gene: TRBJ2-1; d_gene: TRBD2; v_gene: TRBV27; CDR3aa: CASSFSGGAREQFF; CDR3nt: TGTGCCAGCAGTTTTAGCGGGGGGGCCCGTGAGCAGTTCTTC
abundance: few; j_gene: TRBJ2-5; d_gene: TRBD1; v_gene: TRBV5-1; CDR3aa: CASTPGTGGGTQYF; CDR3nt: TGCGCCAGCACCCCCGGGACAGGGGGTGGGACCCAGTACTTC
abundance: few; j_gene: TRBJ2-2; d_gene: NA; v_gene: TRBV2; CDR3aa: CARTGYGNTGELFF; CDR3nt: TGTGCCAGAACAGGTTATGGTAACACCGGGGAGCTGTTTTTT
abundance: NA; j_gene: TRBJ2-3; d_gene: TRBD1; v_gene: TRBV6-5; CDR3aa: CASRPIDRADTQYF; CDR3nt: TGTGCCAGCAGACCAATTGACAGGGCAGATACGCAGTATTTT
abundance: NA; j_gene: TRBJ2-1; d_gene: TRBD2; v_gene: TRBV2; CDR3aa: CASSEEASGGYNEQFF; CDR3nt: TGTGCCAGCAGTGAAGAGGCTAGCGGGGGCTACAATGAGCAGTTCTTC
abundance: few; j_gene: TRBJ1-1; d_gene: TRBD1; v_gene: TRBV27; CDR3aa: CASSSLRTGEGSEAFF; CDR3nt: TGTGCCAGCAGTTCCCTTAGGACAGGGGAAGGGTCTGAAGCTTTCTTT
abundance: few; j_gene: TRBJ1-2; d_gene: NA; v_gene: TRBV5-5; CDR3aa: CASSFRGSGYTF; CDR3nt: TGTGCCAGCAGCTTCCGGGGGTCTGGCTACACCTTC
abundance: few; j_gene: TRBJ2-5; d_gene: NA; v_gene: TRBV15; CDR3aa: CATSRWAGEETQYF; CDR3nt: TGTGCCACCAGCAGATGGGCAGGGGAAGAGACCCAGTACTTC